This T cell receptor (beta chain) is from a study of blood T cell repertoires in COVID-19. At the level of the study: PBMCs, B-cell-depleted T cells, or T cells were the source of the cDNA or gDNA that made up the material.

Source study methods: Amplified reference gene primers provided the basis for estimating nucleated cell counts. The protocol was immunoSEQ multiplex PCR, while the TCRdb copy is restricted to in-frame clones and leaves out a portion. Clonal size and the V and J genes are those of that table, whereas D and trimming came from the DNA. The repertoire holds more than 120,000 clones, 84% seen once, with around 4.8% in the top ten. The sequenced sample consisted of peripheral blood. The clonotype comes from a human donor in a cohort sampled during active COVID-19.

DNA for the CDR3: TGTGCCAGCAGCGCGGGACTCAGCAATCAGCCCCAGCATTTT. Translating it yields CASSAGLSNQPQHF. This sequence joins TRBV5-6 and TRBJ1-5; TRBD1 is a possible D gene (5 bases). The V gene's germline CDR1 is SGHDT and CDR2 YYEEEE. The CDR3 runs 14 residues. Trimming cost V 4 bases and J 1 base, with 9 bases left between them.